One TCR beta chain is described in this entry. What it binds is unknown. This specimen belongs to a study of CD8+CD57+ T cells in acquired aplastic anemia. Study in general: The study obtained an average of around 3.4 ug of DNA from sorted CD4+ and CD8+ cells. Reads per healthy sample averaged approximately 10 million (CD4+) and some 11 million (CD8+). Regarding the study as a whole: Found in both controls and patients were around 31 CD8+ CDR3 sequences. For CD8+ Simpson's diversity, patients and controls showed no significant difference.

Genomic DNA, the template, was used for profiling of the TCR beta VDJ and CDR3. TCRdb processed the reads anew with MiXCR; each CDR3 protein has one entry. The sample holds over 100,000 distinct CDR3 sequences, 41% seen once. This CDR3 region has 15 residues. In germline, CDR1 is LNHDA, CDR2 SQIVND (reference sequence). V lost 3 bases, J lost 2 bases, and 14 bases lay in between. This TCR was sampled from a human donor in good health, serving as a control. Material for sequencing was sorted CD4+, CD8+, or CD8+CD57+ T cells (not recorded which) from PBMCs. The chain carries TRBV19 and TRBJ2-7; TRBD2 is a possible D gene (7 bases). The CDR3 spells CASSIWGGPAYEQYF. CDR3 nucleotides: TGTGCCAGTAGTATTTGGGGGGGGCCGGCCTACGAGCAGTACTTC.